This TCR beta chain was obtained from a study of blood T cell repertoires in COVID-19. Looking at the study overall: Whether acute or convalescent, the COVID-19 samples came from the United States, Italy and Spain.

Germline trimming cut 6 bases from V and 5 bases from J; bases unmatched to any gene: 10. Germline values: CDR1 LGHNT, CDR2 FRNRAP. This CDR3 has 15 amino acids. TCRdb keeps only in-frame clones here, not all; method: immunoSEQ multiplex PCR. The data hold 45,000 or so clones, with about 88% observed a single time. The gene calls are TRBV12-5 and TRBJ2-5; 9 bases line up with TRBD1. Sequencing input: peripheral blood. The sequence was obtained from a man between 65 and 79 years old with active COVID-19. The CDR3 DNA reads TGTGCTAGTGGGCTTAACAGGGGGCATAAGGAGACCCAGTACTTC. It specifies CASGLNRGHKETQYF.